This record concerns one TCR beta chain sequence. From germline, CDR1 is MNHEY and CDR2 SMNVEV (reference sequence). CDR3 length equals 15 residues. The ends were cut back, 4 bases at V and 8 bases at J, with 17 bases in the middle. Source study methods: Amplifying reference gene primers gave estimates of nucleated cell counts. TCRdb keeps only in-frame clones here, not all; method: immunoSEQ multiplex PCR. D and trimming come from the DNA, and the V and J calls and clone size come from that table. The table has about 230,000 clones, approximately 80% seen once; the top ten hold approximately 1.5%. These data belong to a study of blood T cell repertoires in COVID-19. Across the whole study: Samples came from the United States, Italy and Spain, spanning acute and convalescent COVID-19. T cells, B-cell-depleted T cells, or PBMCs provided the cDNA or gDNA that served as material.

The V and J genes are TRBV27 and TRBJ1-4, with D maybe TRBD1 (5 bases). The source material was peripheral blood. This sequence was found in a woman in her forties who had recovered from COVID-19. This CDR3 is CASSSLQGGWEKLFF. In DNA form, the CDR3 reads TGTGCCAGCAGTTCTCTTCAGGGAGGTTGGGAAAAACTGTTTTTT.